This TCR beta chain was recovered during a study of T cell repertoires in cytomegalovirus infection (dated by TCRdb to the late 2010s). About the study as a whole: The peptide stimulations were aimed at well-studied HLA-B-restricted epitopes as well as recently identified HLA-C-restricted CMV epitopes, whose presentation resists viral immunomodulation. Donor HLA type was relevant to the analysis, because carriage of CMV infection together with the matching HLA type was indicated by public TCR beta signatures. The paper as a whole reports these results and caveats: In both this cohort and an independent roughly 350-donor cohort, the cumulative frequency of public TCR beta family members distinguished carriers of CMV infection plus the relevant HLA type. In the ex vivo response, HLA-C-restricted CMV-specific TCR beta clonotypes were dominant, and in two of eight donors the single most frequent clonotype came from this HLA-C-restricted group.

This clonotype was counted only a few times. Its binding antigen is unknown. No per-base quality is available; no much larger clone lies one base away. Explained via the paper, the treatment or condition label denotes: in vitro stimulation with specific CMV peptide epitopes to enrich CMV-specific T cells. The CDR3 covers 16 residues, taking in both the cysteine and the phenylalanine. Solely the CDR3 DNA is kept, with 48 bases framed from the first base. The junction shows trimming of 4 bases on V and 8 bases on J, and the gene matches do not reach 11 bases of it. According to the germline V gene, CDR1 reads ENHRY and CDR2 reads SYGVKD. Sequencing used an Illumina HiSeq 1500. TCRdb reworked the public reads: Q25 trimming with fastp, MiXCR clone assembly, productive beta chains retained. When rows share a CDR3 protein, they turn into one entry using the most common DNA and genes. The sample table contains just under 500,000 distinct CDR3 sequences; only one count was recorded for 30% to 40% of them. The top ten hold roughly 17% of the sample.

The chain employs TRBV10-3 and TRBJ2-1; TRBD2 matches 10 bases in the middle. Sequenced material: cultured PBMCs, taken from culture after CMV antigen stimulation. The receptor comes from a human donor in good health (CMV status not recorded). Some clones in this sample may be carry-over from other donors' samples. The nucleotides are TGTGCCATCAGTGCGACTAGCGGGCGGGCCAACGATGAGCAGTTCTTC. It specifies CAISATSGRANDEQFF.